The present T cell receptor (beta chain) was sequenced within a study of pediatric ulcerative colitis (dated 2019 in TCRdb). A note on the overall study: Fewer than 10 ulcerative colitis patients had pancolitis and two had left-sided colitis, with histology consistent with ulcerative colitis in all. Using the Pediatric Ulcerative Colitis Activity Index, two patients were classed as having mild disease, several as having moderate disease and three as having acute severe colitis. Nine or ten newly diagnosed, treatment-naive pediatric ulcerative colitis patients and a handful of non-IBD control children each provided paired blood and rectal samples.

During colonoscopy, one to two pinch biopsies were obtained from the rectum for research. Before the diagnostic colonoscopy, none of the ulcerative colitis patients had been given any immunosuppressive medication. Before DNA was isolated, the rectal biopsies underwent proteinase K digestion. The Wizard kit (Promega) was used to extract genomic DNA from the blood and intestinal samples. General study outcomes and caveats: Two rectal CDR3 clonotypes were present in all ulcerative colitis patients and in none of the controls. Because the repertoires came from total lymphocyte DNA, rare subsets such as regulatory T cells may have patterns that are not reflected. Rectal pinch biopsies may have included blood-derived T cells, especially in patients with overt colitis. Compared with controls, ulcerative colitis patients showed significantly higher autologous blood-rectal clonal overlap, a finding that suggests increased T cell trafficking to inflamed tissue. With only a handful of individuals, the healthy control group was small. Features of the rectal repertoire distinguished controls, mild-moderate colitis patients and acute severe colitis patients, and in acute severe colitis rectal diversity was lower because of clonal expansions. For technical reasons, blood samples from two patients gave substantially fewer templates, and these samples were excluded from the blood-rectal overlap analysis.

Regarding this clone: Its antigen is not yet known. The record has no base qualities; no much larger clone is one base away.

From V the trimming removes 7 bases and from J it removes 4 bases, while the gene matches leave 3 bases of the junction unaccounted for. Via the germline V gene, CDR1 is SQVTM and CDR2 ANQGSEA. From cysteine to phenylalanine, the CDR3 is 11 amino acids long. The sequence is cut down to CDR3 DNA, 33 bases in frame from base 1. Rearranged CDR3 beta regions were amplified from genomic DNA with multiplex V and J primers using the immunoSEQ TRB Survey service. To keep sequencing depth equal across samples, survey-level depth of up to 500,000 reads per sample was applied. Libraries were purified, pooled and sequenced on Illumina technology. The paper's data handling went like this. Productive clonality, sample overlap, pairwise scatters, CDR3 beta length, V/D/J gene usage and productiveness were assessed with immunoSEQ online tools. Calculated diversity was the number of unique rearrangements divided by total templates times 100; Shannon and Simpson indices were also computed. For principal component analysis, Z-score normalized data were analyzed with the R prcomp function and the ggbiplot package. Blood-rectal clonal overlap within each subject was quantified with Morisita's index. In its TCRdb copy, this immuneACCESS table keeps in-frame sequences only and misses some clones. Where compared with another copy, unresolved V genes explain less than half of these, and the others have no known cause. That table gives V, J and clone size, and the DNA gave D and trimming. The sample yields some 25,000 clones; approximately 71% were counted once. The ten largest make up roughly 7% of the sample.

The clonotype was recovered from a boy aged 5-17 years with severe ulcerative colitis. The specimen sequenced was gut tissue. The chain employs TRBV29-1 and TRBJ1-1; 7 junctional bases match TRBD1. The bases read TGCAGCGCCTACAGGGGCACTGAAGCTTTCTTT. This sequence encodes CSAYRGTEAFF.